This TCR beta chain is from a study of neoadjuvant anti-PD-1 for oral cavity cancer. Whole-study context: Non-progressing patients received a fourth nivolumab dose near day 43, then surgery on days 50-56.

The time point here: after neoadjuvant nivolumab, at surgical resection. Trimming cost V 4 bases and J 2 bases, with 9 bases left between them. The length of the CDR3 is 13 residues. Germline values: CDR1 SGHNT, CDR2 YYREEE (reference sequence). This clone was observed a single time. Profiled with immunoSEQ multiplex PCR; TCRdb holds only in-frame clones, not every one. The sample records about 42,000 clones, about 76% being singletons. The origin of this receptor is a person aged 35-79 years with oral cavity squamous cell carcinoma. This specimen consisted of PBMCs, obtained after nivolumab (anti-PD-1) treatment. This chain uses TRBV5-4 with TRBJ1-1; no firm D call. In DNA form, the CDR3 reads TGTGCCAGCAGCCTAGGCCCTAACACTGAAGCTTTCTTT. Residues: CASSLGPNTEAFF.